One and the same sample provided the 21 T cell receptor beta chains below, sequenced in a study of blood T cell repertoires in COVID-19. Only in-frame clones appear in the TCRdb table, and some are missing; sequencing was by immunoSEQ multiplex PCR. The sample includes fewer than 200,000 clones, 88% of them seen just once. Sample: peripheral blood. The receptors shown here come from a man in his 60s with acute or convalescent COVID-19.

This clone was picked up one time. The junction does not match germline at one end; this may be a read error. V gene TRBV10-3 combines with J gene TRBJ2-1; tentative D call: TRBD2 (5 bases). This CDR3 has 11 residues. The germline V gene has CDR1 ENHRY and CDR2 SYGVKD. The CDR3 loop is CAISDGEGWVF. DNA for the CDR3: TGTGCCATCAGTGATGGAGAGGGATGGGTCTTC.

The V gene is TRBV12-5, the J gene TRBJ2-7; D may be TRBD1 (5 bases). The CDR3 extends over 17 amino acids. The V gene's germline CDR1 is LGHNT and CDR2 FRNRAP. V was trimmed by 0 bases and J by 3 bases, leaving 18 bases between them. In nucleotides, the CDR3 is TGTGCTAGTGGTTTGGTATGGACGATAAAGGGGCACTACGAGCAGTACTTC. Translated: CASGLVWTIKGHYEQYF. Full variable domain (remainder filled in from reference TRBV12-5 and TRBJ2-7): DARVTQTPRHKVTEMGQEVTMRCQPILGHNTVFWYRQTMMQGLELLAYFRNRAPLDDSGMPKDRFSAEMPDATLATLKIQPSEPRDSAVYFCASGLVWTIKGHYEQYFGPGTRLTVT.

Many counts were recorded for this clone. This chain joins TRBV5-1 and TRBJ1-2; the D gene is possibly TRBD1 (6 bases). The CDR3 sequence is 12 residues long. CDR1 and CDR2 (germline): SGHRS, YFSETQ. Trimming shortened V by 4 bases and J by 7 bases, and 11 bases separated the two germline ends. The CDR3 DNA sequence: TGCGCCAGCAGCGGGGACATTTTTGGCTACACCTTC. It translates to CASSGDIFGYTF.

The rearrangement joins TRBV2 to TRBJ2-7, with TRBD2 identical over 7 bases. CDR3 size: 14 residues. V dropped 4 bases and J dropped 3; count of bases not matched to a gene: 6. The V gene's germline CDR1 is SNHLY and CDR2 FYNNEI. The DNA of the CDR3 is TGTGCCAGCAGTGGCGGCAGGGAGGGCTACGAGCAGTACGTC. This gives the protein CASSGGREGYEQYV.

With respect to this clone: Other DNA sequences of this sample code for an identical CDR3. V and J are TRBV27 and TRBJ2-6; maybe TRBD1 (6 bases). The CDR3 is 18 residues long. V was shortened by 2 bases and J by 0 bases, with 14 bases between the two germline ends. CDR1 is MNHEY, CDR2 SMNVEV, per germline (reference sequence). CDR3 in DNA: TGTGCCAGCAGTTTACCCCCCATACAGGGCTCTGGGGCCAACGTCCTGACTTTC. It is translated as CASSLPPIQGSGANVLTF.

The rearrangement links TRBV11-3 to TRBJ1-1, with 7 positions matching TRBD1. This CDR3 has 17 amino acids. V shed 3 bases and J 2 bases; nucleotides not matched to a gene: 12. Germline CDR1 SGHNT, CDR2 YENEEA. Written as DNA, the CDR3 is TGTGCCAGCAGCTTCGTGGGGACAGCCAATCTCAACACTGAAGCTTTCTTT. This codes for CASSFVGTANLNTEAFF.

The genes are TRBV30 and TRBJ1-6; D not certain. Germline CDR1 and CDR2: GTSNPN and SVGIG (reference sequence). The V and J ends lost 2 bases and 7 bases respectively, with 18 bases between them. There are 16 residues in the CDR3. The CDR3 region has the DNA TGTGCCTGGAGTCCCCCATTAGGAGGGCCAAATTCACCCCTCCACTTT. Translating gives CAWSPPLGGPNSPLHF.

This chain links TRBV28 with TRBJ1-2; TRBD1 matches 9 bases. This CDR3 has 15 residues. From germline, CDR1 is MDHEN and CDR2 SYDVKM. V gave up 4 bases and J gave up 2 bases; unmatched junction bases: 5. CDR3 bases: TGTGCCAGCAGTTCCACAGGGGGCGCGAACTATGGCTACACCTTC. It is translated as CASSSTGGANYGYTF.

V gene TRBV4-1 combines with J gene TRBJ1-6; maybe TRBD1 (5 bases). The CDR3 has 15 residues. V lost 1 base and J 5 bases, leaving 9 bases between the germline ends. Germline V lookup: CDR1 MGHRA, CDR2 YSYEKL. This chain's CDR3 is CASSQGGVDNSPLHF. CDR3 nucleotides: TGCGCCAGCAGCCAAGGGGGGGTAGATAATTCACCCCTCCACTTT.

This clone has more than one count but fewer than ten. The chain has TRBV13 and TRBJ2-1; TRBD1 matches at 10 bases. The CDR3 runs to 17 residues. The V and J ends lost 5 bases and 3 bases, in that order; junction bases with no gene match: 10. Germline CDR1 PRHDT, CDR2 FYEKMQ (reference sequence). CDR3 DNA sequence: TGTGCCAGCAGCGGAATTCCGGGACAGGGGAACTACAATGAGCAGTTCTTC. The encoded protein is CASSGIPGQGNYNEQFF.

V gene TRBV5-1 combines with J gene TRBJ1-3; the match to TRBD1 covers 7 bases. The CDR3 runs to 17 residues. Germline loops: CDR1 SGHRS, CDR2 YFSETQ. J gave up 0 bases and V 3 bases, and 9 bases lay outside the gene matches. CDR3 sequence reads: CASSSAGQVPSGNTIYF. The CDR3 DNA reads TGCGCCAGCAGCTCCGCCGGACAGGTACCCTCTGGAAACACCATATATTTT.

The chain carries TRBV10-3 and TRBJ2-3; weak D call: TRBD2 (6 bases). The germline CDR1 and CDR2 sequences are ENHRY and SYGVKD. Trimming stripped 8 bases from V and 0 bases from J, with 15 bases between. This CDR3 has 15 amino acids. CDR3 bases: TGTGCCATCCGATCGGCGGGGACTAGCACAGATACGCAGTATTTT. This gives the protein CAIRSAGTSTDTQYF.

CDR3 nucleotides: TGTGCCAGCAGGGCCGGGACAGGGAACTATGGCTACACCTTC. As protein: CASRAGTGNYGYTF. This chain links TRBV2 with TRBJ1-2; TRBD1 aligns across 9 bases. Germline loops: CDR1 SNHLY, CDR2 FYNNEI. The ends lost 6 bases at V and 2 bases at J; junction bases unmatched: 4. The CDR3 loop spans 14 amino acids. The whole variable domain, filled in from reference TRBV2 and TRBJ1-2, reads EPEVTQTPSHQVTQMGQEVILRCVPISNHLYFYWYRQILGQKVEFLVSFYNNEISEKSEIFDDQFSVERPDGSNFTLKIRSTKLEDSAMYFCASRAGTGNYGYTFGSGTRLTVV.

V gene TRBV19 combines with J gene TRBJ1-1; 7 nucleotides match TRBD1. The CDR3 loop spans 12 amino acids. CDR1 is LNHDA, CDR2 SQIVND, per germline (reference sequence). The ends lost 7 bases at V and 5 bases at J; junction bases unmatched: 4. The CDR3 DNA reads TGTGCCAGTACTACAGGGGTAACTGAAGCTTTCTTT. Its protein is CASTTGVTEAFF.

The rearrangement joins TRBV7-8 to TRBJ2-3; a weak D match, TRBD2 (6 bases). The CDR3 totals 14 residues. The ends were cut back, 1 base at V and 3 bases at J, with 8 bases in the middle. Germline V gene sequence: CDR1 SGHVS, CDR2 FQNEAQ. CDR3 protein: CASSLGGTTDTQYF. The CDR3 DNA follows: TGTGCCAGCAGCTTAGGTGGGACTACAGATACGCAGTATTTT.

V is TRBV6-4 and J is TRBJ1-6, with D unclear. The CDR3 contains 14 residues. Deletions cut 0 bases from V and 7 bases from J, with 7 bases between. Per germline, CDR1 MRHNA and CDR2 SNTAGT. The CDR3 protein is CASSDSPGNSPLHF. The CDR3 bases are TGTGCCAGCAGTGACTCCCCCGGGAATTCACCCCTCCACTTT.

About this clone: The same CDR3 can be traced to other DNA sequences in this sample. V gene TRBV11-3 combines with J gene TRBJ1-1; D may be TRBD1 (5 bases). CDR1 SGHNT and CDR2 YENEEA come from the germline V gene. The CDR3 totals 12 residues. Trimming took off 5 bases at V and 8 bases at J, with 12 bases between the two ends. CDR3 in amino acids: CASSPGQGEAFF. In nucleotides, the CDR3 is TGTGCCAGCAGCCCCGGACAAGGCGAAGCTTTCTTT. Full variable domain (missing parts from reference TRBV11-3 and TRBJ1-1): EAGVVQSPRYKIIEKKQPVAFWCNPISGHNTLYWYLQNLGQGPELLIRYENEEAVDDSQLPKDRFSAERLKGVDSTLKIQPAELGDSAVYLCASSPGQGEAFFGQGTRLTVV.

V is TRBV6-6 and J is TRBJ1-6; 7 positions agree with TRBD1. V trimming: 4 bases; J trimming: 7 bases; junction bases outside the gene matches: 4. The CDR3 covers 14 residues. Germline V gene data show CDR1 as MNHNY and CDR2 as SVGAGI (reference sequence). CDR3 nucleotide sequence: TGTGCCAGCAGTTCCAGGGGGGAAAATTCACCCCTCCACTTT. As protein: CASSSRGENSPLHF.

The chain has TRBV5-8 and TRBJ2-5; maybe TRBD1 (6 bases). The CDR3 covers 13 residues. Trimming pared 5 bases from V and 5 bases from J, leaving 13 bases between. CDR1 is SGHTS and CDR2 is YDEGEE in the germline V gene. For the CDR3, the DNA is TGTGCCAGCAGTCCCAGAAGGGGGGAGACCCAGTACTTC. Encoded protein: CASSPRRGETQYF.

This chain connects TRBV10-3 to TRBJ2-7; D possibly corresponds to TRBD2 (6 bases). Looked up from germline, CDR1 is ENHRY and CDR2 is SYGVKD. CDR3 length: 11 residues. V shed 6 bases and J shed 5 bases, with 8 bases lying between them. The CDR3 DNA reads as TGTGCCATCAGGGGGGGAGACGAGCAGTACTTC. This translates into CAIRGGDEQYF.

The sample holds one count of this clone. The chain links TRBV6-6 to TRBJ2-3; TRBD1 matches 9 bases. J was trimmed by 2 bases and V by 6 bases; bases with no gene match: 3. CDR3 length equals 14 residues. Germline values: CDR1 MNHNY, CDR2 SVGAGI (reference sequence). CDR3 protein: CASRGTGLTDTQYF. For the CDR3, the DNA is TGTGCCAGCAGGGGGACAGGGCTCACAGATACGCAGTATTTT.